This T cell receptor (beta chain) was identified in a study of T cell clusters in autoimmune cytopenias. General study findings and limits: TRB repertoire shifts in secondary cytopenia and chronic lymphocytic leukemia mostly reflected lymphoma, not autoimmunity.

Some 40,000 genome equivalents of blood DNA were amplified for TRB. Multiplex touch-down PCR amplified TRB using TRB-A and TRB-B pools in one tube. TCRdb re-called the multiplex PCR reads and catalogs CDR3 proteins one per entry, DNA excluded. Here the sample table reports around 9,700 distinct CDR3 sequences. A remark on this clonotype: Antigen specificity is unknown.

The sample also formed part of further work on T cell repertoires in aging, cancer and after chemotherapy.

Sequences were obtained from peripheral blood. This clonotype was obtained from a human donor in good health.

CDR3 region: CSVEDRFGQGAFYEQYF. This sequence joins TRBV29-1 and TRBJ2-7; TCRdb indicates TRBD1, and absent DNA this call remains unverified. CDR1 is SQVTM, CDR2 ANQGSEA, per germline. The CDR3 is 17 residues long.